Presented here are 21 T cell receptor beta chains from one specimen sequenced in a study of control samples from healthy donors and cancer patients. Only in-frame clones appear in the TCRdb table, and some are missing; sequencing was by immunoSEQ multiplex PCR. This table holds tens of thousands of clones, around 87% found once. The sample consisted of PBMCs. The receptors were gathered from a man aged 60 to 69 with head and neck cancer.

The rearrangement links TRBV21-1 to TRBJ2-7. TRBV21-1 is termed a pseudogene. The CDR3 runs 18 residues. The CDR3 loop reads CASSTAPPLGPTSYEQYF. CDR3 bases: TGTGCCAGCAGCACAGCCCCCCCCCTAGGGCCAACGTCCTACGAGCAGTACTTC.

The rearrangement links TRBV3-1 (or the pseudogene TRBV3-2) to TRBJ1-5; D not certain. The germline V and J ends were trimmed by 4 bases and 4 bases, with 5 bases remaining between them. The CDR3 runs 12 residues. Germline V lookup: CDR1 LGHDT, CDR2 YNNKEL (reference sequence). Here the CDR3 DNA reads TGTGCCAGCAGCCGCTCTAATCAGCCCCAGCATTTT. Translating it yields CASSRSNQPQHF.

The V gene is TRBV4-1, the J gene TRBJ1-2; the match to TRBD1 covers 7 bases. The CDR3 has 17 amino acids. Germline V lookup: CDR1 MGHRA, CDR2 YSYEKL. V was clipped by 4 bases and J by 7 bases; unmatched bases: 18. The CDR3 DNA reads as TGCGCCAGCAGCCTGCACCCGCCAGGGGGATCTCCTGGTGGCTACACCTTC. Protein sequence: CASSLHPPGGSPGGYTF.

The chain joins TRBV6-1 to TRBJ2-1, with D possibly TRBD1 on 6 matching bases. V lost 3 bases and J 1 base, leaving 10 bases between the germline ends. Germline V gives CDR1 MNHNS, CDR2 SASEGT. The CDR3 has 15 amino acids. The CDR3 is CASSDQGLSYNEQFF. CDR3 DNA: TGTGCCAGCAGTGATCAGGGGTTATCCTACAATGAGCAGTTCTTC.

The chain combines TRBV5-4 with TRBJ2-5, with 13 nucleotides matching TRBD2. Trimming removed 2 bases from V and 5 bases from J; junction bases left unmatched: 6. The CDR3 is made up of 16 amino acids. From germline, CDR1 is SGHNT and CDR2 YYREEE (reference sequence). The CDR3, as DNA: TGTGCCAGCAGCTTAGGACTAGCGGGGGCTGCGGAGACCCAGTACTTC. This encodes CASSLGLAGAAETQYF. The full variable domain, its missing parts supplied by reference TRBV5-4 and TRBJ2-5, is ETGVTQSPTHLIKTRGQQVTLRCSSQSGHNTVSWYQQALGQGPQFIFQYYREEENGRGNFPPRFSGLQFPNYSSELNVNALELDDSALYLCASSLGLAGAAETQYFGPGTRLLVL.

The V call is TRBV5-1, the J call TRBJ2-7; D is unresolved. Germline CDR1 SGHRS, CDR2 YFSETQ. This CDR3 is 14 amino acids long. The germline V and J ends were trimmed by 0 bases and 0 bases, with 7 bases remaining between them. Here the CDR3 reads CASSLGVLSYEQYF. The CDR3 DNA follows: TGCGCCAGCAGCTTGGGGGTGCTCTCCTACGAGCAGTACTTC.

The chain has TRBV30 and TRBJ1-5; D unclear. The CDR3 totals 13 residues. V was trimmed by 1 base and J by 3 bases, leaving 7 bases between them. The germline CDR1 and CDR2 sequences are GTSNPN and SVGIG (reference sequence). CDR3 bases: TGTGCCTGGAGTGATCCCCTCAATCAGCCCCAGCATTTT. This gives the protein CAWSDPLNQPQHF.

This clone appeared a single time. This chain links TRBV27 with TRBJ2-6; D remains unclear. The V and J ends lost 3 bases and 0 bases respectively, with 15 bases between them. Germline V gives CDR1 MNHEY, CDR2 SMNVEV (reference sequence). The length of the CDR3 is 18 residues. This chain's CDR3 is CASSFWGPSHSGANVLTF. The DNA for the CDR3 is TGTGCCAGCAGTTTTTGGGGTCCCTCACACTCTGGGGCCAACGTCCTGACTTTC.

This sequence joins TRBV6-6 and TRBJ1-2; D not certain. Per germline, CDR1 MNHNY and CDR2 SVGAGI (reference sequence). The CDR3 length is 14 residues. With 2 bases removed from V and 5 bases from J, the gap between germline ends came to 12 bases. CDR3: CASSYGSTAYGYTF. CDR3 DNA sequence: TGTGCCAGCAGTTACGGGTCGACGGCTTATGGCTACACCTTC.

The V and J genes are TRBV6-5 and TRBJ2-1; 10 bases are shared with TRBD2. The CDR3 spans 14 residues. Germline loops: CDR1 MNHEY, CDR2 SVGAGI. V was pared by 6 bases and J by 8 bases, with 7 bases of the junction left unmatched. The CDR3 reads CASSPPGLAHEQFF. The CDR3, as DNA: TGTGCCAGCAGCCCCCCGGGACTAGCGCATGAGCAGTTCTTC.

The chain is built from TRBV5-1 and TRBJ1-2; 11 bases map to TRBD1. Trimming removed 3 bases from V and 8 bases from J; junction bases left unmatched: 12. CDR1 and CDR2 from the germline V gene are SGHRS and YFSETQ. The CDR3 spans 16 residues. This chain's CDR3 is CASSSTGTGGTGGYTF. Here the CDR3 DNA reads TGCGCCAGCAGCTCGACCGGGACAGGGGGGACTGGCGGCTACACCTTC.

The rearrangement links TRBV12-3 or TRBV12-4 to TRBJ1-2, with D tentatively TRBD1 (5 bases). The CDR3 runs to 13 residues. Trimming pared 7 bases from V and 2 bases from J, leaving 11 bases between. The CDR3 coding sequence is TGTGCCAGCACCCGGACACTGAACTATGGCTACACCTTC. It translates to CASTRTLNYGYTF.

This sequence joins TRBV7-2 and TRBJ1-1, with a tentative D call TRBD1 (6 bases). The CDR3 length is 15 residues. Trimming pared 4 bases from V and 1 base from J, leaving 13 bases between. CDR1 SGHTA and CDR2 FQGNSA come from the germline V gene. This chain's CDR3 is CASSSSGTRNTEAFF. The CDR3 coding sequence is TGTGCCAGCAGCTCCTCCGGGACACGGAACACTGAAGCTTTCTTT.

The chain is built from TRBV6-6 and TRBJ2-7; 9 bases align to TRBD1. V was pared by 0 bases and J by 3 bases, with 6 bases of the junction left unmatched. Per the germline V gene, CDR1 is MNHNY and CDR2 is SVGAGI (reference sequence). CDR3 length equals 16 residues. The CDR3 region is CASSYSSPGQGYEQYF. CDR3 DNA sequence: TGTGCCAGCAGTTACTCGTCCCCGGGACAGGGCTACGAGCAGTACTTC.

This rearrangement joins TRBV2 to TRBJ2-1, with 7 positions matching TRBD1. The CDR3 runs to 13 residues. Germline CDR1 is SNHLY and CDR2 is FYNNEI. J was trimmed by 5 bases and V by 7 bases; bases with no gene match: 5. The CDR3 nucleotides are TGTGCCAGCACCCCGGGACAGAACAATGAGCAGTTCTTC. This encodes CASTPGQNNEQFF.

This clone was recorded once. The chain is built from TRBV28 and TRBJ1-6; no firm D call. The length of the CDR3 is 15 residues. The V gene's germline CDR1 is MDHEN and CDR2 SYDVKM. Trimming took off 8 bases at V and 7 bases at J, with 18 bases between the two ends. The CDR3 loop is CASGPRAVRNSPLHF. CDR3 DNA sequence: TGTGCCAGCGGACCTAGGGCCGTGAGGAATTCACCCCTCCACTTT.

This clone appeared a single time. The gene calls are TRBV4-3 and TRBJ2-7, with 9 nucleotides matching TRBD1. The CDR3 loop spans 15 amino acids. CDR1 is LGHNA and CDR2 is YSLEER in the germline V gene. J gave up 2 bases and V 1 base, and 3 bases lay outside the gene matches. In DNA, the CDR3 is TGCGCCAGCAGCCAAGGGGACAGGGTCCCCTACGAGCAGTACTTC. It specifies CASSQGDRVPYEQYF.

As to this clone: The junction differs from germline at one of its ends, possibly a read error. The genes are TRBV7-7 and TRBJ1-1, with 7 nucleotides matching TRBD1. The CDR3 spans 17 residues. The V gene's germline CDR1 is SSHAT and CDR2 FNYEAQ (reference sequence). The CDR3 DNA is TGTGCTAGCAGCCTACAGAGACGACAGGGCGGTTACACTGAAGCTTTCTTT. Encoded protein: CASSLQRRQGGYTEAFF.

The chain joins TRBV30 to TRBJ2-2; 8 bases map to TRBD2. This CDR3 contains 14 residues. The junction had 6 bases not matched to a gene; V was cut back by 1 base and J by 8 bases. The germline gives CDR1 GTSNPN, CDR2 SVGIG (reference sequence). Written as DNA, the CDR3 is TGTGCCTGGAGTGGGACTAGCTACTTAGGGGAGCTGTTTTTT. As protein: CAWSGTSYLGELFF.

This sequence joins TRBV30 and TRBJ2-4; no clear D gene. Germline loops: CDR1 GTSNPN, CDR2 SVGIG (reference sequence). The CDR3 contains 12 residues. Trimming shortened V by 4 bases and J by 7 bases, and 11 bases separated the two germline ends. The CDR3: CAWTESGNIQYF. The CDR3 DNA follows: TGTGCCTGGACGGAGTCTGGTAACATTCAGTACTTC. Full variable domain (outside the CDR3, taken from reference TRBV30 and TRBJ2-4): SQTIHQWPATLVQPVGSPLSLECTVEGTSNPNLYWYRQAAGRGLQLLFYSVGIGQISSEVPQNLSASRPQDRQFILSSKKLLLSDSGFYLCAWTESGNIQYFGAGTRLSVL.

The chain is built from TRBV27 and TRBJ2-3; D tentatively fits TRBD1 or TRBD2 (5 bases each). This CDR3 is built from 15 residues. Germline assignment: CDR1 MNHEY and CDR2 SMNVEV (reference sequence). V gave up 4 bases and J gave up 0 bases, with 11 bases separating them. The CDR3 loop reads CASSSPWGSTDTQYF. DNA for the CDR3: TGTGCCAGCAGTTCCCCTTGGGGGAGCACAGATACGCAGTATTTT.